The source of this T cell receptor (beta chain) is a study of TIL therapy for anti-PD-1-resistant metastatic lung cancer. Overall study: Several tumors were EGFR-mutant and two were ALK-rearranged.

Time point of the sample: pre-treatment sample, taken before nivolumab and TIL therapy. Pleural nodules or supraclavicular lymph nodes made up most of the excised metastases sampled. Tumors were harvested before any PD-1/PD-L1 blockade. Stage 4 NSCLC adults joined between 2017 and January 2020. Deletions cut 5 bases from V and 1 base from J, with 13 bases between. The CDR3 extends over 15 amino acids. Germline lookup yields CDR1 SEHNR and CDR2 FQNEAQ (reference sequence). The libraries were made with immunoSEQ v3. Assay used: immunoSEQ multiplex PCR; TCRdb lists only in-frame clones, some missing. The data contain approximately 97,000 clones, about three fifths of them singletons.

The chain links TRBV7-9 to TRBJ2-3; D ambiguous. The TCR was taken from a person aged 25 to 85 with non-small cell lung cancer. The specimen comprised tumor tissue, sampled at baseline. The CDR3 loop reads CASSLLGDGTDTQYF. CDR3 in DNA: TGTGCCAGCAGCCTACTGGGTGACGGCACAGATACGCAGTATTTT.